This T cell receptor (beta chain) appears in the sequencing data of a study of cytotoxic CD8 clonotypes in ibrutinib-treated CLL. The CDR3 has 17 amino acids. Germline V gene sequence: CDR1 SGHNT, CDR2 YENEEA. J was trimmed by 1 base and V by 5 bases; bases with no gene match: 10. Method: immunoSEQ multiplex PCR; TCRdb's copy keeps in-frame clones and lacks some. Of around 330,000 clones listed, roughly 67% are singletons. The origin of this receptor is a human donor with chronic lymphocytic leukemia. The V call is TRBV11-3, the J call TRBJ2-2; 7 nucleotides match TRBD2. The material sequenced was PBMCs, taken after 36 months of ibrutinib treatment. CDR3 in DNA: TGTGCCAGCAGCCAGGCAAGGGAGCGGGGGAACACCGGGGAGCTGTTTTTT. Translated, it gives CASSQARERGNTGELFF.